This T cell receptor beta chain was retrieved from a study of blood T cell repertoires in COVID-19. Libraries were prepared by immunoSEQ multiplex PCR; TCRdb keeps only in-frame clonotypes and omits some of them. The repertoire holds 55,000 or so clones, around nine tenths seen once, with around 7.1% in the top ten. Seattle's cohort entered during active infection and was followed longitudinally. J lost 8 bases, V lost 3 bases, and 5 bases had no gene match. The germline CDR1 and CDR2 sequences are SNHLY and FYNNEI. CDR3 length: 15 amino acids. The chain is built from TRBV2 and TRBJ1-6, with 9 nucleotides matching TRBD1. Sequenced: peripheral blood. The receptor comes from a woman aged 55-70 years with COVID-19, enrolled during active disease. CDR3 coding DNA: TGTGCCAGCAGTGAGGGGACAGGGAGTTATTCACCCCTCCACTTT. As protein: CASSEGTGSYSPLHF.